Shown below are 21 T cell receptor beta chains from a single sample sequenced in a study of CD8+CD57+ T cells in acquired aplastic anemia. TCR beta VDJ combinations and CDR3 sequences were profiled from genomic DNA. Via MiXCR, TCRdb re-called the reads, giving one row per CDR3 protein. This sample has 400,000 to 500,000 distinct CDR3 sequences; roughly 68% occur once, and the top ten carry 3.5% to 4.5%. Sequencing used sorted CD4+, CD8+, or CD8+CD57+ T cells (not recorded which) from PBMCs. The receptor source for this set is a human donor in good health, serving as a control.

This clonotype was counted ten times or more. As DNA, the CDR3 is TGTGCCAGCAACACACGGTTGAATAATTCACCCCTCCACTTT. It yields the protein CASNTRLNNSPLHF. The chain links TRBV12-3 or TRBV12-4 to TRBJ1-6; D uncertain. With 7 bases removed from V and 5 bases from J, the gap between germline ends came to 12 bases. This CDR3 is built from 14 residues.

Here the CDR3 DNA reads TGTGCCAGCAGCTTACAGGGGTCCTATAATTCACCCCTCCACTTT. Protein sequence: CASSLQGSYNSPLHF. The V gene is TRBV7-9, the J gene TRBJ1-6; a weak D match, TRBD1 (6 bases). The CDR3 sequence is 15 residues long. V lost 2 bases and J lost 1, with 6 bases in between. Germline V CDR1 and CDR2: SEHNR, FQNEAQ (reference sequence).

J is TRBJ1-6 and V is TRBV9; a weak D match, TRBD1 (5 bases). Germline V gene lookup returns CDR1 SGDLS and CDR2 YYNGEE. This CDR3 is built from 15 residues. The V end was cut by 4 bases, the J end by 17 bases, with 25 bases between. CDR3 residues: CASSMGGGLDTEVHF. CDR3 coding DNA: TGTGCCAGCAGCATGGGGGGGGGGTTGGACACTGAAGTCCACTTT.

For this clonotype: As the CDR3 is not closed by the conserved phenylalanine or tryptophan, this likely results from a read error. The DNA is omitted, as the CDR3 cannot be located on it reliably, and the CDR3 follows TCRdb's listing. This chain links TRBV9 with TRBJ2-1; no DNA check was done on the table's D call, TRBD1. The CDR3 length equals 13 residues, ends included. The germline CDR1 and CDR2 sequences are SGDLS and YYNGEE. The CDR3: CASSEAPSNEPQL.

The rearrangement uses TRBV20-1 and TRBJ1-2; no firm D call. Germline CDR1 and CDR2: DFQATT and SNEGSKA (reference sequence). This CDR3 comprises 13 residues. CDR3 loop: CSVSKKPDYCYTF. CDR3 DNA: TGCAGCGTTAGTAAGAAACCGGATTACTGCTACACCTTC.

About this clonotype itself: Lacking the conserved final phenylalanine or tryptophan, this CDR3 likely reflects a read error. This chain connects TRBV7-9 to TRBJ1-3, with a tentative D call TRBD1 (5 bases). The CDR3 has 12 residues. The germline gives CDR1 SEHNR, CDR2 FQNEAQ (reference sequence). CDR3 DNA: TGTGCCAGCGTGACAGTGGGAAAGACCATATATTTG. Encoded protein: CASVTVGKTIYL.

There are a few counts of this clonotype. The conserved phenylalanine or tryptophan normally closing the CDR3 is absent here, so this likely arose from a read error. The limits of the CDR3 on the DNA are not certain, so only TCRdb's listed CDR3 is given. This chain joins TRBV12-3 or TRBV12-4 and TRBJ1-4; the table's D call of TRBD1 was not tested on the DNA. Termini included, the CDR3 measures 12 amino acids. CDR3 amino acids: CASSLAGQGRYY.

The chain employs TRBV5-1 and TRBJ2-1; D is ambiguous. The ends were cut back, 3 bases at V and 2 bases at J, with 9 bases in the middle. CDR1 SGHRS and CDR2 YFSETQ come from the germline V gene. This CDR3 region has 14 residues. Written as DNA, the CDR3 is TGCGCCAGCAGCTCTGGCAAGACCTACAATGAGCAGTTCTTC. This translates into CASSSGKTYNEQFF.

DNA for the CDR3: TGTGCCAGCTCACCTCTACAGGGGGCCTTCGTCATGAAGACCCAGTACTTC. Amino acid sequence: CASSPLQGAFVMKTQYF. The chain links TRBV18 to TRBJ2-5, with 9 bases that match TRBD1. The CDR3 has 17 residues. Trimming at V came to 3 bases and at J to 6 bases, leaving 14 bases not matched to a gene. Germline CDR1 reads KGHSH; CDR2 reads LQKENI.

V is TRBV29-1 and J is TRBJ1-1; tentatively, D is TRBD1 (5 bases). V was trimmed by 2 bases and J by 8 bases, leaving 18 bases between them. This CDR3 region has 14 residues. Germline CDR1 reads SQVTM; CDR2 reads ANQGSEA. CDR3 nucleotides: TGCAGCGTTGAACGGGCGCGGGGGAGCACCGAAGCTTTCTTT. Protein product: CSVERARGSTEAFF.

The rearrangement uses TRBV11-2 and TRBJ2-3, with 12 bases that match TRBD2. The ends lost 1 base at V and 5 bases at J; junction bases unmatched: 10. Germline CDR1 reads SGHAT; CDR2 reads FQNNGV. This CDR3 has 18 residues. The CDR3 protein is CASSLGLAGEGGVDTQYF. The CDR3 DNA follows: TGTGCCAGCAGCTTAGGACTAGCGGGGGAAGGAGGGGTAGATACGCAGTATTTT.

The chain recombines TRBV19 with TRBJ1-1, with 9 bases lining up with TRBD1. Germline CDR1 LNHDA, CDR2 SQIVND (reference sequence). Germline trimming cut 5 bases from V and 5 bases from J; bases unmatched to any gene: 15. This CDR3 region has 17 residues. The CDR3 DNA is TGTGCCAGTAGTCCCTTCCCCCCCCGGGACAGGGTGACTGAAGCTTTCTTT. Translating it yields CASSPFPPRDRVTEAFF.

CDR3 in DNA: TGTGCCAGCAGCCCAACTAGCGGGGGGGGCTATGAGCAGCAGTATTTT. Protein product: CASSPTSGGGYEQQYF. This rearrangement joins TRBV7-2 to TRBJ2-3, with 13 bases identical to TRBD2. The CDR3 consists of 16 residues. Germline assignment: CDR1 SGHTA and CDR2 FQGNSA. The V and J ends lost 5 bases and 11 bases, in that order; junction bases with no gene match: 13.

The CDR3 here is CSATTGLDYEQYF. The CDR3, as DNA: TGCAGTGCTACTACCGGACTCGACTACGAGCAGTACTTC. This chain connects TRBV20-1 to TRBJ2-7; TRBD2 might be the D (5 bases). The V gene lost 4 bases and the J gene lost 3 bases, with 13 bases spanning the gap. Germline assignment: CDR1 DFQATT and CDR2 SNEGSKA (reference sequence). The CDR3 has 13 amino acids.

The chain uses TRBV12-3 or TRBV12-4 and TRBJ2-7; D assignment may be TRBD1 or TRBD2 (5 bases each). The CDR3 consists of 14 residues. The V and J ends lost 6 bases and 7 bases respectively, with 19 bases between them. The CDR3 nucleotides read TGTGCCAGCAGCCTGGGACGAGCCGCAGGGGAGCAGTACTTC. It specifies CASSLGRAAGEQYF.

This clonotype occurred many times. A much larger clone lies a single base off, so this may be a read error. Since no conserved phenylalanine or tryptophan closes the CDR3, a read error is the likely cause. This chain uses TRBV25-1 with TRBJ1-2; TRBD1 might be the D (5 bases). The CDR3 has 16 amino acids. In germline, CDR1 is MGHDK, CDR2 SYGVNS. V lost 2 bases and J 3 bases, leaving 16 bases between the germline ends. CDR3 loop: CASSEGLGDWDYGYTL. The CDR3 nucleotides read TGTGCCAGCAGTGAAGGGTTAGGGGATTGGGACTATGGCTACACCCTC.

V is TRBV7-3 and J is TRBJ1-6; a possible D gene is TRBD1 (6 bases). The CDR3 has 16 residues. The germline V and J ends were trimmed by 2 bases and 15 bases, with 23 bases remaining between them. In germline, CDR1 is SGHTA, CDR2 FQGTGA. CDR3 region: CASSLDRGTGGALLHF. The CDR3 nucleotides read TGTGCCAGCAGCTTAGACCGGGGAACTGGGGGGGCACTCCTCCACTTT.

The V and J genes are TRBV4-3 and TRBJ2-7, with 8 bases lining up with TRBD1. Germline CDR1 LGHNA, CDR2 YSLEER. V trimming: 6 bases; J trimming: 5 bases; junction bases outside the gene matches: 9. The CDR3 covers 14 residues. CDR3 DNA sequence: TGCGCCAGCAGAGGGGACAGGACCGGTGACGAGCAGTACTTC. This codes for CASRGDRTGDEQYF.

This sequence joins TRBV20-1 and TRBJ2-7; no definite D call. V lost 1 base, J lost 7 bases, and 14 bases lay in between. This CDR3 comprises 13 residues. In germline, CDR1 is DFQATT, CDR2 SNEGSKA (reference sequence). The CDR3 DNA reads as TGCAGTGCTAGAGGGCGTGCAGATACGGAGCAGTACTTC. Translation gives CSARGRADTEQYF.

This rearrangement joins TRBV7-4 to TRBJ2-1; TRBD1 or TRBD2 may be the D gene (7 bases each). Per the germline V gene, CDR1 is SGHVT and CDR2 is SQSDAQ. CDR3 length: 16 amino acids. Trimming left V 4 bases short and J 10 bases short, with 23 bases between. DNA for the CDR3: TGTGCCAGCAGCTCATCCGGCAGGGGGGGTCAAAAAGAGCAGTTCTTC. This translates into CASSSSGRGGQKEQFF.

The V call is TRBV7-9, the J call TRBJ2-3; D is undetermined. The CDR3 length is 14 residues. CDR1 SEHNR and CDR2 FQNEAQ come from the germline V gene (reference sequence). Trimming shortened V by 1 base and J by 8 bases, and 13 bases separated the two germline ends. The CDR3 loop reads CASSLVGRDGTQYF. In DNA form, the CDR3 reads TGTGCCAGCAGCTTAGTGGGTAGAGATGGTACGCAGTATTTT.